The 4 T cell receptor beta chains below all came from one sample that was sequenced in a study of CD8+CD57+ T cells in acquired aplastic anemia. In patients chosen for sequencing, flow cytometry had shown CD8+CD57+ cell expansion. Researchers used genomic DNA as the template to profile TCR beta VDJ and CDR3. MiXCR, applied by TCRdb to the reads, yields one record per CDR3 protein. The table lists 170,000 or so distinct CDR3 sequences, about 60% of them singletons. Sequenced sample: sorted CD4+, CD8+, or CD8+CD57+ T cells (not recorded which) from PBMCs. The origin of the receptors is a human donor with aplastic anemia.

In regard to this clonotype: A read error may account for a junction end that differs from germline. The rearrangement joins TRBV4-3 to TRBJ2-7; 7 bases agree with TRBD1. CDR1 is LGHNA, CDR2 YSLEER, per germline. The CDR3 is made up of 15 amino acids. CDR3 sequence: CASSQDRGTSGLESF. The CDR3 nucleotides read TGCGCCAGCAGCCAAGACAGGGGGACGAGTGGATTGGAGTCCTTC.

The rearrangement joins TRBV12-3 or TRBV12-4 to TRBJ2-5, with D unresolved. V shed 9 bases and J shed 6 bases, with 14 bases lying between them. This CDR3 comprises 12 residues. CDR3 residues: CASTGLGKTQYF. In nucleotides, the CDR3 is TGTGCCAGTACCGGTTTGGGCAAGACCCAGTACTTC.

Only a few counts were recorded for this clonotype. The genes are TRBV15 and TRBJ2-2; D remains ambiguous. With 7 bases removed from V and 0 bases from J, the gap between germline ends came to 9 bases. The CDR3 sequence is 14 residues long. CDR1 is LNHNV and CDR2 is YYDKDF in the germline V gene (reference sequence). CDR3 DNA: TGTGCCACCATCGAACCCGCGAACACCGGGGAGCTGTTTTTT. It yields the protein CATIEPANTGELFF.

The gene calls are TRBV19 and TRBJ2-2; 9 bases fit TRBD2. The length of the CDR3 is 16 residues. Germline V gene lookup returns CDR1 LNHDA and CDR2 SQIVND (reference sequence). Trimming took 5 bases from V and 1 from J; bases not matched to a gene: 5. CDR3 in DNA: TGTGCCAGTAGTGAAATTAGCGGGGGGAACACCGGGGAGCTGTTTTTT. This gives the protein CASSEISGGNTGELFF.